What follows are 10 T cell receptor beta chains derived from one specimen sequenced in a study of Graves' ophthalmopathy and Graves' hyperthyroidism. Researchers took RNA transcripts and amplified TCR beta CDR3 regions from them. HTBI-primed RT-PCR formed the first round, and a multiplex PCR formed the second. MiXCR, applied by TCRdb to the multiplex PCR reads, yields one record per CDR3 protein. The sample includes 1 million to 1.3 million distinct CDR3 sequences, 35% to 45% of them seen just once. The material sequenced was peripheral blood or thyroid tissue (not recorded which). The receptor source for this set is an adult man with Graves' hyperthyroidism.

This clonotype occurred many times. The chain has TRBV20-1 and TRBJ1-4; no clear D. Trimming took 0 bases from V and 6 from J, leaving 14 bases between them. The germline V gene encodes CDR1 DFQATT and CDR2 SNEGSKA (reference sequence). The CDR3 has 15 residues. The CDR3 region is CSARDRGESHEKLFF. The CDR3 DNA follows: TGCAGTGCTAGAGATCGCGGGGAATCACATGAAAAACTGTTTTTT.

This clonotype was observed a few times. The rearrangement links TRBV29-1 to TRBJ2-2; D is uncertain. Germline CDR1 and CDR2: SQVTM and ANQGSEA. This CDR3 is built from 14 residues. With 6 bases removed from V and 0 bases from J, the gap between germline ends came to 11 bases. For the CDR3, the DNA is TGCAGCGTCGGGCGGTCAGCGAACACCGGGGAGCTGTTTTTT. Residues: CSVGRSANTGELFF.

V is TRBV4-2 and J is TRBJ1-5; D possibly corresponds to TRBD1 (5 bases). Germline V gene data show CDR1 as LGHNA and CDR2 as YNFKEQ. Trimming left V 0 bases short and J 0 bases short, with 21 bases between. There are 20 residues in the CDR3. CDR3 DNA: TGTGCCAGCAGCCAAGAAGGTGGCCGTCACCGGACAAATAGCAATCAGCCCCAGCATTTT. Protein sequence: CASSQEGGRHRTNSNQPQHF.

This clonotype has just a few counts. The chain recombines TRBV5-1 with TRBJ1-2; tentatively, D is TRBD1 (6 bases). The V gene's germline CDR1 is SGHRS and CDR2 YFSETQ. CDR3 length: 13 amino acids. Trimming removed 7 bases from V and 1 base from J, with 11 bases in between. The CDR3, as DNA: TGCGCCAGCTCCATGGACAGTAACTATGGCTACACCTTC. Its protein is CASSMDSNYGYTF.

The chain has TRBV5-6 and TRBJ2-6, with D perhaps TRBD1 (6 bases). This CDR3 has 10 amino acids. The ends were cut back, 1 base at V and 18 bases at J, with 8 bases in the middle. CDR1 is SGHDT and CDR2 is YYEEEE in the germline V gene. CDR3 sequence: CASSLMGQTF. In nucleotides, the CDR3 is TGTGCCAGCAGCTTGATGGGACAGACTTTC.

This clonotype was found many times. Being one base from a much bigger clone, this may be a read error. The chain employs TRBV9 and TRBJ2-7, with D possibly matching TRBD1 (6 bases). Trimming cost V 3 bases and J 0 bases, with 7 bases left between them. This CDR3 is built from 13 residues. Germline values: CDR1 SGDLS, CDR2 YYNGEE. The CDR3 here is CASSADSSYEQYF. CDR3 DNA sequence: TGTGCCAGCAGCGCGGACAGCTCCTACGAGCAGTACTTC.

This clonotype came up many times. V and J are TRBV11-2 and TRBJ1-2; D gene uncertain. The germline V and J ends were trimmed by 4 bases and 1 base, with 19 bases remaining between them. Per the germline V gene, CDR1 is SGHAT and CDR2 is FQNNGV. This CDR3 is built from 17 residues. The CDR3 region is CASSSSGIVPNNYGYTF. In DNA, the CDR3 is TGTGCCAGCAGCTCTTCGGGTATCGTCCCTAATAACTATGGCTACACCTTC. The variable domain in full, completed from reference TRBV11-2 and TRBJ1-2, reads EAGVAQSPRYKIIEKRQSVAFWCNPISGHATLYWYQQILGQGPKLLIQFQNNGVVDDSQLPKDRFSAERLKGVDSTLKIQPAKLEDSAVYLCASSSSGIVPNNYGYTFGSGTRLTVV.

Many counts were recorded for this clonotype. The chain has TRBV11-2 and TRBJ1-5; perhaps TRBD1 as D (6 bases). V was shortened by 5 bases and J by 5 bases, with 10 bases between the two germline ends. The CDR3 is 13 amino acids. CDR1 SGHAT and CDR2 FQNNGV come from the germline V gene. The CDR3 here is CASSVNRDQPQHF. Written as DNA, the CDR3 is TGTGCCAGCAGCGTCAACAGGGATCAGCCCCAGCATTTT.

This clonotype was counted ten times or more. Mismatch with germline at one junction end may stem from a read error. This chain uses TRBV12-3 or TRBV12-4 with TRBJ2-7; D is perhaps TRBD2 (6 bases). The CDR3 has 12 residues. This CDR3 reads CASSLAAYEQYF. In nucleotides, the CDR3 is TGTGCCAGCAGCTTAGCGGCCTACGAGCAGTACTTC.

This clonotype was counted only a few times. The chain has TRBV12-3 or TRBV12-4 and TRBJ2-5, with D perhaps given as TRBD1 or TRBD2 (6 bases each). The V end was cut by 6 bases, the J end by 3 bases, with 14 bases between. This CDR3 contains 14 residues. CDR3: CASSRGGNKETQYF. In DNA form, the CDR3 reads TGTGCCAGCAGCCGAGGGGGGAATAAAGAGACCCAGTACTTC.